The 9 T cell receptor beta chains reported below all come from one sample, sequenced in a study of T cell repertoires in cytomegalovirus infection (dated by TCRdb to about 2019). TCRdb shows the sequencer as Illumina HiSeq 1500. TCRdb reworked the public reads: Q25 trimming with fastp, MiXCR clone assembly, productive beta chains retained. Each entry merges the rows of one CDR3 protein and shows their most common DNA and genes. For this sample there are 450,000 to 600,000 distinct CDR3 sequences; around 11% appear just once. The top ten hold roughly 10% of the sample. The material sequenced was PBMCs. These receptor sequences come from a human donor in good health (CMV status not recorded). Some clones in this sample may be carry-over from other donors' samples.

The chain has TRBV20-1 and TRBJ1-1, with D unresolved. The V gene's germline CDR1 is DFQATT and CDR2 SNEGSKA (reference sequence). V was trimmed by 5 bases and J by 0 bases, leaving 10 bases between them. The CDR3 loop spans 13 amino acids. The CDR3 protein is CSAGQPLNTEAFF. The CDR3 DNA reads as TGCAGTGCTGGCCAGCCATTGAACACTGAAGCTTTCTTT.

This clonotype was observed at least ten times. V is TRBV7-9 and J is TRBJ1-2, with D possibly TRBD1 on 5 matching bases. The CDR3 runs 12 residues. Germline V gene data show CDR1 as SEHNR and CDR2 as FQNEAQ (reference sequence). V dropped 3 bases and J dropped 8 bases, with 10 bases sitting between them. This chain's CDR3 is CASSLTGGGYTF. As DNA, the CDR3 is TGTGCCAGCAGCTTGACCGGGGGAGGCTACACCTTC.

V gene TRBV18 combines with J gene TRBJ1-1, with a possible D match to TRBD1 (6 bases). The CDR3 has 11 amino acids. CDR1 is KGHSH and CDR2 is LQKENI in the germline V gene. V lost 6 bases, J lost 10 bases, and 12 bases lay in between. CDR3 residues: CASSLGGGAFF. Written as DNA, the CDR3 is TGTGCCAGCTCCCTCGGAGGGGGAGCTTTCTTT.

This clonotype was picked up many times. The genes are TRBV12-5 and TRBJ2-2; TRBD1 matches at 10 bases. The CDR3 totals 16 residues. The ends lost 5 bases at V and 7 bases at J; junction bases unmatched: 10. CDR1 LGHNT and CDR2 FRNRAP come from the germline V gene. The CDR3 DNA reads as TGTGCTAGTGGTCGACCGGGACAGGGGCTTGGCGGGGAGCTGTTTTTT. It codes for CASGRPGQGLGGELFF.

This clonotype was detected many times. The genes are TRBV4-1 and TRBJ2-3; maybe TRBD1 (6 bases). The V gene's germline CDR1 is MGHRA and CDR2 YSYEKL. The V end was cut by 5 bases, the J end by 4 bases, with 13 bases between. The CDR3 extends over 14 amino acids. CDR3 sequence (DNA): TGCGCCAGCAGCAACCGGGACACGGCAGATACGCAGTATTTT. Translated: CASSNRDTADTQYF.

At least ten counts were recorded for this clonotype. The genes are TRBV7-8 and TRBJ1-1, with TRBD1 identical over 9 bases. The trim removed 3 bases at V and 3 bases at J, leaving 11 bases unmatched. Germline-derived CDR1 and CDR2 are SGHVS and FQNEAQ. CDR3 length: 17 amino acids. The CDR3 DNA is TGTGCCAGCAGCTTCCGGGGACAGGGCTCCTGGGACACTGAAGCTTTCTTT. It encodes CASSFRGQGSWDTEAFF.

This clonotype occurred many times. The rearrangement links TRBV5-1 to TRBJ1-2; D gene ambiguous. The CDR3 sequence is 14 residues long. The germline V gene has CDR1 SGHRS and CDR2 YFSETQ. The V end was cut by 0 bases, the J end by 2 bases, with 8 bases between. The CDR3 DNA sequence: TGCGCCAGCAGCTTGGGGCCGGAGAACTATGGCTACACCTTC. Protein sequence: CASSLGPENYGYTF.

This clonotype has at least ten counts. V is TRBV6-5 and J is TRBJ2-2; 9 nucleotides align to TRBD2. Germline trimming cut 0 bases from V and 4 bases from J; bases unmatched to any gene: 6. This CDR3 is 17 amino acids long. CDR1 is MNHEY, CDR2 SVGAGI, per germline. CDR3 sequence: CASSYSAGGYGTGELFF. The CDR3 nucleotides read TGTGCCAGCAGTTACTCGGCGGGAGGGTATGGCACCGGGGAGCTGTTTTTT.

Turning to this clonotype: A much bigger clone sits one base away, suggesting this may be a read error. The genes are TRBV27 and TRBJ1-5, with D possibly being TRBD1 (5 bases). The CDR3 length is 15 residues. Germline V gene lookup returns CDR1 MNHEY and CDR2 SMNVEV (reference sequence). DNA of the CDR3: TGTGCCAGCAGTTTATCCGACAGCCTCAATCATCCCCAGCATTTT. Protein sequence: CASSLSDSLNHPQHF.